Listed here are 28 T cell receptor beta chains from one sample, sequenced in a study of T cell responses to AZD1222 COVID-19 vaccine. Data came from immunoSEQ multiplex PCR; TCRdb stores just in-frame clones and leaves some out. The profile shows about 110,000 clones, 70% to 90% of them singletons. Source: peripheral blood, taken 28 days after the second AZD1222 dose. These receptors all come from an adult who received the AZD1222 COVID-19 vaccine.

The chain combines TRBV27 with TRBJ2-3; D unresolved. Deletions cut 9 bases from V and 1 base from J, with 14 bases between. This CDR3 region has 14 residues. Looked up from germline, CDR1 is MNHEY and CDR2 is SMNVEV (reference sequence). The CDR3 region has the DNA TGTGCCAGGGAAGGTCGAATAGGCACAGATACGCAGTATTTT. Translation gives CAREGRIGTDTQYF.

The rearrangement links TRBV5-4 to TRBJ2-2; D is unclear. The CDR3 spans 14 residues. Germline CDR1 SGHNT, CDR2 YYREEE (reference sequence). With 5 bases removed from V and 1 base from J, the gap between germline ends came to 9 bases. The DNA of the CDR3 is TGTGCCAGCAGTACCACACAGAACACCGGGGAGCTGTTTTTT. This gives the protein CASSTTQNTGELFF.

This clone was counted once. The chain employs TRBV14 and TRBJ2-7; D not certain. V was shortened by 4 bases and J by 3 bases, with 10 bases between the two germline ends. Germline CDR1 is SGHDN and CDR2 is FVKESK. The CDR3 sequence is 13 residues long. CDR3 nucleotide sequence: TGTGCCAGCAGCCCCGGCAGTTTCTACGAGCAGTACTTC. Protein product: CASSPGSFYEQYF.

V is TRBV7-7 and J is TRBJ1-1; D is ambiguous. The CDR3 length is 13 residues. The ends were cut back, 2 bases at V and 1 base at J, with 5 bases in the middle. From germline, CDR1 is SSHAT and CDR2 FNYEAQ (reference sequence). The CDR3 loop is CASSLFPNTEAFF. The CDR3 DNA reads TGTGCCAGCAGCTTATTTCCGAACACTGAAGCTTTCTTT.

V usage is TRBV29-1 and J usage is TRBJ2-7, with D maybe TRBD2 (6 bases). Trimming removed 2 bases from V and 2 bases from J, with 13 bases in between. Looked up from germline, CDR1 is SQVTM and CDR2 is ANQGSEA. The CDR3 spans 14 residues. CDR3 amino acids: CSVERPGAPYEQYF. The DNA of the CDR3 is TGCAGCGTTGAACGTCCGGGAGCTCCCTACGAGCAGTACTTC.

This rearrangement joins TRBV4-2 to TRBJ1-2; D unresolved. The CDR3 runs 21 residues. Trimming pared 1 base from V and 4 bases from J, leaving 31 bases between. The germline gives CDR1 LGHNA, CDR2 YNFKEQ. The CDR3 DNA sequence: TGTGCCAGCAGCCAAGCTCAGGCAGTTTCGAGTCAATTGGGGAGAGTCTATGGCTACACCTTC. Protein sequence: CASSQAQAVSSQLGRVYGYTF.

This clone occurred once. The rearrangement joins TRBV9 to TRBJ1-3; D is ambiguous. V dropped 1 base and J dropped 4 bases, with 12 bases sitting between them. This CDR3 contains 15 residues. CDR1 SGDLS and CDR2 YYNGEE come from the germline V gene. CDR3 nucleotides: TGTGCCAGCAGCGTATCCCCTGCAGGCGGAAACACCATATATTTT. Its protein is CASSVSPAGGNTIYF. The full variable domain, in which reference TRBV9 and TRBJ1-3 provide the parts outside the CDR3, is DSGVTQTPKHLITATGQRVTLRCSPRSGDLSVYWYQQSLDQGLQFLIQYYNGEERAKGNILERFSAQQFPDLHSELNLSSLELGDSALYFCASSVSPAGGNTIYFGEGSWLTVV.

V and J are TRBV5-4 and TRBJ2-2, with no clear D. Germline assignment: CDR1 SGHNT and CDR2 YYREEE (reference sequence). Between the trimmed V and J ends, which lost 4 bases and 2 bases, there was a span of 3 bases. The CDR3 has 12 amino acids. This CDR3 reads CASSQNTGELFF. The CDR3 coding sequence is TGTGCCAGCAGCCAAAACACCGGGGAGCTGTTTTTT.

A single count supports this clone. This same CDR3 is encoded by further DNA sequences in the sample. The chain carries TRBV13 and TRBJ2-1; maybe TRBD2 (7 bases). Per germline, CDR1 PRHDT and CDR2 FYEKMQ (reference sequence). The CDR3 runs to 15 residues. Trimming took 2 bases from V and 3 from J, leaving 11 bases between them. CDR3 protein: CASSLRGAGYNEQFF. CDR3 in DNA: TGTGCCAGCAGCTTACGGGGGGCAGGCTACAATGAGCAGTTCTTC.

The J gene is TRBJ2-7, the V gene TRBV6-2 or TRBV6-3; 8 bases are shared with TRBD1. The germline V gene encodes CDR1 MNHEY and CDR2 SVGEGT. The V and J ends lost 5 bases and 2 bases, in that order; junction bases with no gene match: 5. The CDR3 has 14 amino acids. CDR3 nucleotides: TGTGCCAGCAGTGTAACGGGACAGGCCTACGAGCAGTACTTC. Translated: CASSVTGQAYEQYF.

V gene TRBV9 combines with J gene TRBJ1-2; the match to TRBD1 covers 8 bases. Germline V CDR1 and CDR2: SGDLS, YYNGEE. Unmatched junction bases numbered 9, after V lost 4 bases and J lost 7 bases. CDR3 length equals 14 residues. The CDR3 region is CASSLSTDRAGYTF. The CDR3 region has the DNA TGTGCCAGCAGCCTATCCACGGACAGGGCTGGCTACACCTTC. The whole variable domain, filled in from reference TRBV9 and TRBJ1-2, reads DSGVTQTPKHLITATGQRVTLRCSPRSGDLSVYWYQQSLDQGLQFLIQYYNGEERAKGNILERFSAQQFPDLHSELNLSSLELGDSALYFCASSLSTDRAGYTFGSGTRLTVV.

The chain uses TRBV7-2 and TRBJ1-2; 10 bases agree with TRBD1. After removal of 5 bases from V and 5 bases from J, the junction contained 14 bases not matched to a gene. The CDR3 has 17 residues. The V gene's germline CDR1 is SGHTA and CDR2 FQGNSA. The CDR3 spells CASSPTGTGVDGYGYTF. The CDR3 DNA is TGTGCCAGCAGCCCAACCGGGACAGGGGTTGATGGGTATGGCTACACCTTC.

The chain is built from TRBV3-1 (or the pseudogene TRBV3-2) and TRBJ1-6; TRBD1 might be the D (5 bases). Germline values: CDR1 LGHDT, CDR2 YNNKEL (reference sequence). The V and J ends lost 3 bases and 9 bases respectively, with 12 bases between them. The CDR3 length is 14 residues. This CDR3 is CASSHSGGSSPLHF. For the CDR3, the DNA is TGTGCCAGCAGCCACTCGGGGGGGTCTTCACCCCTCCACTTT.

This clone was seen only once. Here the CDR3 reads CASSLAGRPLSGRSYEQYF. CDR3 nucleotides: TGTGCCAGCAGCTTAGCTGGTCGACCACTTTCTGGGAGGTCCTACGAGCAGTACTTC. This chain links TRBV7-6 with TRBJ2-7; D may be TRBD2 (6 bases). This CDR3 has 19 residues. Trimming took 0 bases from V and 1 from J, leaving 22 bases between them. Germline values: CDR1 SGHVS, CDR2 FNYEAQ.

A few counts support this clone. The chain is built from TRBV5-6 and TRBJ1-2, with D hard to call. Trimming left V 0 bases short and J 6 bases short, with 12 bases between. The CDR3 is 14 amino acids. CDR1 and CDR2 (germline): SGHDT, YYEEEE. CDR3 protein: CASSLGRGENGYTF. In DNA, the CDR3 is TGTGCCAGCAGCTTGGGGCGGGGTGAGAATGGCTACACCTTC.

This clone was observed a few times. The genes are TRBV5-5 and TRBJ2-1, with TRBD1 matching 8 bases. The length of the CDR3 is 15 residues. J lost 7 bases, V lost 7 bases, and 13 bases had no gene match. Germline lookup yields CDR1 SGHKS and CDR2 YYEKEE (reference sequence). CDR3 protein: CASGESRQGMNEQFF. The CDR3 bases are TGTGCCAGCGGCGAGTCGAGACAGGGGATGAATGAGCAGTTCTTC. Based on the CDR3 plus reference TRBV5-5 and TRBJ2-1, the full variable domain is DAGVTQSPTHLIKTRGQQVTLRCSPISGHKSVSWYQQVLGQGPQFIFQYYEKEERGRGNFPDRFSARQFPNYSSELNVNALLLGDSALYLCASGESRQGMNEQFFGPGTRLTVL.

The chain joins TRBV12-3 or TRBV12-4 to TRBJ2-3; D not resolved. Trimming stripped 6 bases from V and 8 bases from J, with 15 bases between. The CDR3 is 13 residues long. The DNA of the CDR3 is TGTGCCAGCAGGTTGAATCCGGTGGCTACGCAGTATTTT. Residues: CASRLNPVATQYF.

The CDR3 here is CASSFERARGYTF. In nucleotides, the CDR3 is TGTGCCAGCAGTTTTGAGAGGGCGAGGGGCTACACCTTC. V gene TRBV27 combines with J gene TRBJ1-2; no clear D gene. Trimming shortened V by 3 bases and J by 8 bases, and 13 bases separated the two germline ends. The CDR3 is 13 residues long. CDR1 MNHEY and CDR2 SMNVEV come from the germline V gene (reference sequence).

This chain connects TRBV5-4 to TRBJ2-3, with D maybe TRBD2 (5 bases). This CDR3 is built from 13 residues. Germline V gives CDR1 SGHNT, CDR2 YYREEE (reference sequence). V dropped 2 bases and J dropped 6 bases, with 10 bases sitting between them. Here the CDR3 reads CASSLTGWDTQYF. Written as DNA, the CDR3 is TGTGCCAGCAGCTTAACGGGGTGGGATACGCAGTATTTT.

The V call is TRBV11-2, the J call TRBJ1-5; D is uncertain. Germline loops: CDR1 SGHAT, CDR2 FQNNGV. The CDR3 runs 13 residues. V gave up 5 bases and J gave up 0 bases, with 5 bases separating them. The CDR3 spells CASSLSSNQPQHF. The DNA for the CDR3 is TGTGCCAGCAGCCTTTCTAGCAATCAGCCCCAGCATTTT.

J is TRBJ1-5 and V is TRBV30; no reliable D call. The CDR3 has 15 residues. Germline CDR1 is GTSNPN and CDR2 is SVGIG (reference sequence). The V gene lost 2 bases and the J gene lost 4 bases, with 15 bases spanning the gap. The DNA of the CDR3 is TGTGCCTGGAGTTTTGGGTTAGGGAGAAATCAGCCCCAGCATTTT. It codes for CAWSFGLGRNQPQHF.

Here the CDR3 reads CAWYPGGARGEKLFF. The CDR3 DNA follows: TGTGCCTGGTACCCCGGAGGAGCCCGGGGGGAAAAACTGTTTTTT. The chain joins TRBV30 to TRBJ1-4; TRBD1 is a possible D gene (5 bases). The CDR3 spans 15 residues. Germline V CDR1 and CDR2: GTSNPN, SVGIG (reference sequence). V was shortened by 5 bases and J by 8 bases, with 21 bases between the two germline ends.

This clone was seen only once. The chain links TRBV9 to TRBJ1-2; tentatively, D is TRBD1 (5 bases). CDR1 and CDR2 from the germline V gene are SGDLS and YYNGEE. V was cut by 1 base and J by 7 bases, with 11 bases left in between. The CDR3 is made up of 13 amino acids. The CDR3 loop reads CASSVNQGAGYTF. CDR3 sequence (DNA): TGTGCCAGCAGCGTAAACCAGGGAGCTGGCTACACCTTC.

This clone appeared a single time. This chain joins TRBV30 and TRBJ2-7; TRBD2 is a possible D gene (5 bases). This CDR3 is 16 amino acids long. Per the germline V gene, CDR1 is GTSNPN and CDR2 is SVGIG (reference sequence). The V end was cut by 0 bases, the J end by 0 bases, with 15 bases between. Here the CDR3 reads CAWSVHGVWGSYEQYF. The CDR3 region has the DNA TGTGCCTGGAGTGTACACGGGGTTTGGGGCTCCTACGAGCAGTACTTC. Full variable domain (outside the CDR3, taken from reference TRBV30 and TRBJ2-7): SQTIHQWPATLVQPVGSPLSLECTVEGTSNPNLYWYRQAAGRGLQLLFYSVGIGQISSEVPQNLSASRPQDRQFILSSKKLLLSDSGFYLCAWSVHGVWGSYEQYFGPGTRLTVT.

This clone was picked up one time. This chain joins TRBV7-9 and TRBJ1-1; maybe TRBD1 (5 bases). Per germline, CDR1 SEHNR and CDR2 FQNEAQ (reference sequence). The CDR3 spans 15 residues. The ends were cut back, 1 base at V and 3 bases at J, with 12 bases in the middle. The CDR3 region is CASSLGGRTYTEAFF. In nucleotides, the CDR3 is TGTGCCAGCAGCTTAGGGGGCAGGACTTACACTGAAGCTTTCTTT.

In DNA form, the CDR3 reads TGTGCCAGCAGCCACCCGGGGGGGGGAAACTATGGCTACACCTTC. This translates into CASSHPGGGNYGYTF. This chain joins TRBV14 and TRBJ1-2, with D possibly TRBD1 on 5 matching bases. Germline CDR1 and CDR2: SGHDN and FVKESK. Trimming removed 3 bases from V and 2 bases from J, with 13 bases in between. This CDR3 region has 15 residues.

The V call is TRBV7-3, the J call TRBJ1-1; D ambiguous. Germline loops: CDR1 SGHTA, CDR2 FQGTGA. The CDR3 consists of 14 residues. V dropped 0 bases and J dropped 3 bases, with 8 bases sitting between them. The DNA of the CDR3 is TGTGCCAGCAGCTTAACAGGGTTGGACACTGAAGCTTTCTTT. Its translation: CASSLTGLDTEAFF.

The chain uses TRBV5-8 and TRBJ2-7; no definite D call. Between the trimmed V and J ends, which lost 4 bases and 4 bases, there was a span of 6 bases. Per the germline V gene, CDR1 is SGHTS and CDR2 is YDEGEE. This CDR3 has 11 amino acids. The CDR3: CASSEYYEQYF. CDR3 nucleotides: TGTGCCAGCAGCGAATATTACGAGCAGTACTTC. Complete variable domain (other parts from reference TRBV5-8 and TRBJ2-7): EAGVTQSPTHLIKTRGQQATLRCSPISGHTSVYWYQQALGLGLQFLLWYDEGEERNRGNFPPRFSGRQFPNYSSELNVNALELEDSALYLCASSEYYEQYFGPGTRLTVT.